The sequence of this T cell receptor beta chain was determined in a study of blood T cell repertoires in COVID-19. Study context: Acute and convalescent COVID-19 samples came from the United States, Italy and Spain.

Cohort 3 recovered donors had two negative PCRs, clearance, or symptom resolution. Germline V lookup: CDR1 SGHRS, CDR2 YFSETQ. The CDR3 runs to 14 residues. V lost 2 bases to trimming and J lost 7 bases; unmatched junction nucleotides: 6. The authors' processing: Quantification of nucleated cells was approximated via reference gene primer amplification. The table came from immunoSEQ multiplex PCR; TCRdb's copy has only in-frame clones and leaves some out. V and J calls and clone size follow that table, whereas D and trimming were derived from the DNA. The data contain 200,000 to 250,000 clones, about 80% of them singletons.

The genes are TRBV5-1 and TRBJ1-1; TRBD1 matches at 9 bases. The sequenced material came from PBMCs or T cells enriched from blood (not recorded which). The sequence was obtained from a man in his forties who had recovered from COVID-19. The CDR3 here is CASSLVTGGVEAFF. The CDR3 DNA follows: TGCGCCAGCAGCTTAGTGACAGGGGGGGTTGAAGCTTTCTTT.